This T cell receptor beta chain was identified during a study of cytomegalovirus exposure and HLA in healthy donors (TCRdb year 2017). Background for the entire study: According to an earlier analysis of a few hundred of the donors, roughly 180 million T cells yielded 120 million or so unique TCR beta sequences and less than 300 Gb of sequence data. Using immunosequencing, the study profiled T cell repertoires from around 670 subjects and related those repertoires to cytomegalovirus serostatus. Donor age, sex, ethnicity and CMV serostatus were compiled together with the repertoire data. Among 398 genotyped donors of the cohort, an average of about 240,000 unique TCR beta nucleotide sequences was sequenced per donor, of which 15% to 20% were non-productive. Because of strong linkage in the cohort, roughly 5 DR-DQ haplotypes were treated as single units for association and clustering. In a later genetic analysis, genome-wide SNP genotypes for about three fifths of the roughly 670 donors were used, and that subset was treated as a discovery cohort. HLA typing included class I and class II loci at four-digit resolution. The study aimed to test whether signatures of past pathogen exposure could be identified by cataloging public T cell receptors. About 280 gigabases of sequencing data and around 80 million unique TCR sequences made up an early release that covered approximately 620 HLA-typed donors. High-throughput TCR immunosequencing, statistical association of individual TCRs with disease status, and machine learning were combined to predict cytomegalovirus infection status. Rather than using new phenotypic data, the later analysis identified candidate immune exposures from TCR beta sequences and from how often those sequences occurred across donors. Of the approximately 400 genotyped donors, roughly 80% were placed in the genetic ancestry cluster associated with self-reported Caucasian donors. In addition to the first cohort of approximately 670 subjects, a separate validation cohort of some 120 different subjects was used. All discovery cohort repertoires had been generated on a single sequencing platform. In an earlier analysis of roughly 580 of the donors, high-throughput TCR beta sequencing was used to judge whether each TCR beta V gene segment behaved as functional or pseudogenic. The number of typed donors differed by locus: 629-630 for A, B, C, DRB1 and DQB1; 522 for DQA1; some 610 for DPA1; and some 430 for DPB1. A later analysis re-examined previously published TCR beta repertoires from 500 to 700 donors and added high-resolution HLA genotyping to investigate patterns of TCR occurrence.

Comments on this clone: There is no known antigen for this receptor. There are no base qualities to consult, and no much larger clone falls within one base.

The cysteine opens and the phenylalanine closes a CDR3 of 18 amino acids. The CDR3 DNA has 54 bases and is translated from base 1. Trimmed from V: 5 bases; trimmed from J: 4 bases; junction bases lacking a gene match: 16. Reading the germline V gene gives CDR1 SGHRS and CDR2 YFSETQ. The cohort was made up of under 800 healthy bone marrow donors. At the time of sampling, all cohort members were nominally healthy, though unrecorded immune exposures were likely present. The donor was CMV seropositive and was included in the group of 270 or so seropositive cohort members. A peripheral blood sample was provided by each donor, and peripheral blood mononuclear cells were used for TCR beta sequencing. The Qiagen DNeasy Blood Extraction Kit was used to extract genomic DNA from the blood cell samples. Library preparation was by the immunoSEQ multiplex PCR assay. The multiplex PCR relied on a mix of 60 forward primers for TCR Vbeta segments and 13 reverse primers for TCR Jbeta segments. The CDR3 region of rearranged TCR beta genes was amplified from genomic DNA by a multiplex PCR assay. The amplified TCR beta libraries were sequenced on the Illumina HiSeq System as 87-base-pair reads. On the authors' methods: A later analysis tallied tens of millions of unique TCR beta chains across the 666 repertoires, and roughly 11 million of those chains were shared by two or more donors. Raw reads were error-corrected and collapsed into unique sequences by a nearest-neighbor algorithm in which closely related sequences were merged to remove PCR and sequencing errors. CDR3 sequences were aligned to IMGT reference sequences to assign V, D and J gene segments. Each retained sequence needed at least a six-nucleotide match to both a V gene segment and a J gene segment. A rearrangement was called productive if the CDR3 had no stop codons and remained in frame with V and J, and every other rearrangement was called non-productive. Following IMGT convention, CDR3 was defined as the stretch from the second conserved V-encoded cysteine up to the conserved J-encoded phenylalanine. The earlier analysis of 500 to 750 of the donors excluded any sequence lacking an unambiguous match to a single V gene segment. In an earlier analysis of a few hundred of the donors, a V segment was called functional when productive rearrangements were above 56.7%, and segregating when the standard deviation between donors exceeded 5%. To diagnose cytomegalovirus status from the catalog of TCR beta chain sequences, a statistical classification framework was built. V and J gene assignment, in a later analysis, came from comparing TCR nucleotide sequences with IMGT/GENE-DB human TR gene sequences. The TCRdist pipeline was used in a later analysis to assign CDR3 sequences and most-parsimonious VDJ recombination scenarios. In a later analysis, every TCR beta chain was defined by the combination of its CDR3 amino acid sequence and its V-gene family, and reads without a unique V-gene family were dropped. As a way to deal with suspected cross-contamination and a sequencing artifact, a later analysis dropped nearly 600 nucleotide sequences that were highly shared and had low generation probability. A later analysis calculated a clonal expansion index for each public chain from normalized within-repertoire ranks of inferred template counts. In a later analysis, generation probabilities were computed using a VDJ recombination model fitted to out-of-frame rearrangements, and the results were checked against IGoR. In a later analysis, hypergeometric tests were used to score TCR-TCR, TCR-HLA and TCR-CMV co-occurrence, with a repertoire-size bias correction applied to TCR pairs. In a later analysis, false discovery rates were estimated by permuting HLA or CMV assignments 20 times. In a later analysis, co-occurring TCRs were grouped using DBSCAN, and TCRdist sequence similarity was added for clustering within HLA-allele-positive subsets. For co-occurrence clustering, repertoires with fewer than 30,000 or more than 120,000 public chains were excluded, along with four to six repertoires with anomalous nucleotide sharing. TCRdb took this table from immuneACCESS and kept in-frame rearrangements with V and J called. Such tables lack part of the clones; where checked against another copy, unresolved V genes explain under half of the gap, and the rest is unexplained. D and trimming were read from the DNA, whereas the V and J calls and clone size are those reported in that table. In this sample the table shows some 120,000 clones, 74% of which occur a single time. Roughly 6% of the sample is held by the ten biggest clonotypes.

Findings and caveats that apply to the study as a whole: Compared with equally common non-associated chains, HLA-associated TCR beta chains in a later analysis were more clonally expanded and had lower generation probabilities. A later analysis found that TCR association rates varied across HLA loci, with DRB1 alleles showing the most associated TCRs and HLA-C alleles the fewest. In this cohort, only TCR beta chains were sequenced, and detectable features were limited by the absence of alpha or paired-chain data. Because the 87-base-pair reads could not distinguish some IMGT-functional V segments, including TRBV6-2 and TRBV6-3, those segments were excluded. Presence/absence analyses assumed roughly uniform sequencing depth across donors, an assumption that may not hold. V-gene and J-gene trimming of TCR beta chains was associated with a missense DCLRE1C variant in a later genetic analysis, and the association was replicated in an independent cohort. When HLA alleles, especially DR and DQ, strongly co-occurred, attributing TCR associations to individual alleles was difficult. A further reported finding was that TCR beta sequences accurately predicted the HLA-A and HLA-B alleles for most subjects in the first cohort. Because HLA typing was missing for some donors at each locus, association tests included only the typed subset. In both the original and validation cohorts, the classifier was reported to diagnose cytomegalovirus status with high specificity and sensitivity. In a later analysis, most CMV-associated TCR beta chains were found to appear HLA-restricted, with HLA associations seemingly driven largely by CMV exposure. Some 15 rarely observed V segments, including chromosome 9 orphons, were excluded from the earlier analysis of some 590 of the donors because counts were too low. A later analysis reported that several top co-occurrence clusters appeared linked to parvovirus B19, influenza, CMV and Epstein-Barr virus. A group of highly shared sequence variants was considered likely to be a technical artifact of the sequencing pipeline. According to the authors, the approach could potentially be generalized to other disease states and immunological phenotypes. A total of some 180 TCR beta chains were listed by the study as associated with cytomegalovirus. Most TCR sequences were seen in very few donors, while some public TCRs were found in many individuals. A later genetic analysis reported fewer N-insertions in productive TCRs among donors in an Asian-associated ancestry cluster than the approximately 670-donor mean. Specific HLA alleles were associated with 18,000 or so TCR beta sequences at a false discovery rate of 0.05 in a later analysis. Broadly in line with IMGT annotations, most TCR beta V segments showed up in productive rearrangements about 87% or about 30% of the time in an earlier analysis of 587 of the donors. Correlated functional status among segregating V segments might reflect linkage disequilibrium, but an unknown experimental factor could not be ruled out. The only immune exposure information available for the cohort was CMV serostatus. Three of the identified cytomegalovirus-associated TCR beta chains were confirmed in vitro to be specific for cytomegalovirus antigens.

The material sequenced was PBMCs. This chain is built from TRBV5-1 and TRBJ2-3, with 10 bases in between that match TRBD1. The TCR comes from a woman between 45 and 60 years old in good health and CMV-seropositive. At the DNA level, the sequence is TGCGCCAGCAGAGCCGGGACAGGGGCTTTTCACTACGCAGATACGCAGTATTTT. This sequence encodes CASRAGTGAFHYADTQYF. Full variable domain (CDR3 extended with the reference TRBV5-1 and TRBJ2-3 proteins): KAGVTQTPRYLIKTRGQQVTLSCSPISGHRSVSWYQQTPGQGLQFLFEYFSETQRNKGNFPGRFSGRQFSNSRSEMNVSTLELGDSALYLCASRAGTGAFHYADTQYFGPGTRLTVL.